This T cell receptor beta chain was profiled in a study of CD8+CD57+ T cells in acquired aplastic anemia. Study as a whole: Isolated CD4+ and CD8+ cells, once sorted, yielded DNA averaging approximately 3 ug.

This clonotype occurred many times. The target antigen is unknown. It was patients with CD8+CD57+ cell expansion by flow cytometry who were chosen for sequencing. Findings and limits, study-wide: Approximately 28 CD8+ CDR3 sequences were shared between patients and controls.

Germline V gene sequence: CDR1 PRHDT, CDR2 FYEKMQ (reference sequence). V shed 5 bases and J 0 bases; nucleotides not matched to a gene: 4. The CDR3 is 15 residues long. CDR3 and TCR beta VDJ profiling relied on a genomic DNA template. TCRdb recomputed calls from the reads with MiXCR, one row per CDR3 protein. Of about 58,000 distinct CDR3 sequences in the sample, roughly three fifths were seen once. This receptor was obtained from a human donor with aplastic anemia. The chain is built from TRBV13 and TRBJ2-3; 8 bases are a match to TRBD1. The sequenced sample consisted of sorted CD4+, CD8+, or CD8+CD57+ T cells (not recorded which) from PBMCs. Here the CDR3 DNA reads TGTGCCAGCAGCACCCGGACAGGGAGCACAGATACGCAGTATTTT. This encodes CASSTRTGSTDTQYF.